Given below is one T cell receptor (beta chain) in context. A second about 7 to 12 cycle PCR used barcoded and J-beta primers. TCRdb re-analysed the 5' RACE reads in MiXCR, keeping a single row per CDR3 protein. The sample consists of roughly 830,000 distinct CDR3 sequences, about 59% of them appearing once. The data derive from a study of blood T cells in healthy people across ages. Germline V gives CDR1 SGHRS, CDR2 YFSETQ. CDR3 size: 13 residues. This TCR was recovered from a young man in good health. This chain uses TRBV5-1 with TRBJ2-7; the match to TRBD2 covers 7 bases. The last part of the DNA fits TRBJ2-1 better; the J call may be wrong. Sequencing was carried out using blood. CDR3 in amino acids: CASRAAGVYEQFF. DNA for the CDR3: TGCGCCAGCAGAGCGGCGGGGGTCTATGAGCAGTTCTTC.